This entry lists 2 T cell receptor beta chains sequenced from one sample in a study of blood T cell repertoires in COVID-19 (dated by TCRdb to about 2020). Library creation used the immunoSEQ multiplex PCR assay. In its TCRdb copy, this immuneACCESS table keeps in-frame sequences only and misses some clones. Where compared with another copy, unresolved V genes explain less than half of these, and the others have no known cause. Across this sample there are 130,000 to 150,000 clones, with about 88% seen only once. Of the sample, more than 2% is held by the ten largest clones. Sequenced sample: peripheral blood. The receptors come from a human donor with acute or convalescent COVID-19. The donor label of this sample is uncertain.

This chain links TRBV5-4 with TRBJ2-7; D remains unclear. The ends were cut back, 6 bases at V and 7 bases at J, with 14 bases in the middle. Germline values: CDR1 SGHNT, CDR2 YYREEE (reference sequence). The CDR3 loop spans 12 amino acids. The CDR3 DNA is TGTGCCAGCAATTCCCTCTCGGGTGAGCAGTACTTC. This sequence encodes CASNSLSGEQYF.

There are a few counts of this clone. V and J are TRBV9 and TRBJ2-1; 10 positions match TRBD2. Germline loops: CDR1 SGDLS, CDR2 YYNGEE. With 1 base clipped from V and 8 bases from J, the junction kept 3 bases outside the gene matches. There are 14 residues in the CDR3. The CDR3 sequence: CASSVSSGGDEQFF. The DNA of the CDR3 is TGTGCCAGCAGCGTATCTAGCGGGGGAGATGAGCAGTTCTTC. Based on the CDR3 plus reference TRBV9 and TRBJ2-1, the full variable domain is DSGVTQTPKHLITATGQRVTLRCSPRSGDLSVYWYQQSLDQGLQFLIQYYNGEERAKGNILERFSAQQFPDLHSELNLSSLELGDSALYFCASSVSSGGDEQFFGPGTRLTVL.